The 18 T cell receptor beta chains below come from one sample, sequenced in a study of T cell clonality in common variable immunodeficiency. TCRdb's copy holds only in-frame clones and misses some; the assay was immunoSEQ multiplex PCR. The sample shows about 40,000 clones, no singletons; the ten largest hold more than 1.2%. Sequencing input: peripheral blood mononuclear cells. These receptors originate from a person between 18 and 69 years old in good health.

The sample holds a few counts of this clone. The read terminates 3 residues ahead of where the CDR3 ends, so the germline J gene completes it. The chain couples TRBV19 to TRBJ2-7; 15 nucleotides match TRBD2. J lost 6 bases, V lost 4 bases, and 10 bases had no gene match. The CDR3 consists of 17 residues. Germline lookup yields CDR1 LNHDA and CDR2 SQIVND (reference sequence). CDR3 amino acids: CASSTHGTSGRIGEQYF. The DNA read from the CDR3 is TGTGCCAGTAGTACCCATGGGACTAGCGGGAGGATCGGCGAG.

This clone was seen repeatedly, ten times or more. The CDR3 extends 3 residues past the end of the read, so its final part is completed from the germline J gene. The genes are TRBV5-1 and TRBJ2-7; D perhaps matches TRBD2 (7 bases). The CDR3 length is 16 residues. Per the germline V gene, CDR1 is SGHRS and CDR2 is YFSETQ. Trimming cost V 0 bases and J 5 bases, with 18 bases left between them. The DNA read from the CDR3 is TGCGCCAGCAGCTTGGCTTACTCCAGGGGAGGGGACGAG. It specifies CASSLAYSRGGDE. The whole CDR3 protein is CASSLAYSRGGDEQYF.

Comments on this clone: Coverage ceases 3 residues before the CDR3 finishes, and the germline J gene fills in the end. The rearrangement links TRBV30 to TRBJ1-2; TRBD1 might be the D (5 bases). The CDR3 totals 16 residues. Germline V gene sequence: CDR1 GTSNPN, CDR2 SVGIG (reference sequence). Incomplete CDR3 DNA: TGTGCCTGGAGGGGGTATAGCGGGACTGGCTCCTACGAC. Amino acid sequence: CAWRGYSGTGSYD. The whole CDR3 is CAWRGYSGTGSYDYTF.

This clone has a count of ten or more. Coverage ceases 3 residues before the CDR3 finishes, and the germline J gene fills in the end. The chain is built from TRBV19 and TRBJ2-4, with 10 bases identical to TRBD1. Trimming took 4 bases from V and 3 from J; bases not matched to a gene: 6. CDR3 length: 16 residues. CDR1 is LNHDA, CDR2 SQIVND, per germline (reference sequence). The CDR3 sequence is CASSTRDRGDKNIQYF. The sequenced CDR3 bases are TGTGCCAGTAGTACTCGGGACAGGGGAGACAAAAACATT.

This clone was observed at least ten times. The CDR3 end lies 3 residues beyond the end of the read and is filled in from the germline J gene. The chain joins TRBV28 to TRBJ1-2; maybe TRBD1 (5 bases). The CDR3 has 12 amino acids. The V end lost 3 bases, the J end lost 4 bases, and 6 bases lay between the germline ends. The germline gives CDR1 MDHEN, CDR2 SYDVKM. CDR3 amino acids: CASSFQGYGYTF. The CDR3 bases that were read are TGTGCCAGCAGTTTCCAGGGCTATGGC.

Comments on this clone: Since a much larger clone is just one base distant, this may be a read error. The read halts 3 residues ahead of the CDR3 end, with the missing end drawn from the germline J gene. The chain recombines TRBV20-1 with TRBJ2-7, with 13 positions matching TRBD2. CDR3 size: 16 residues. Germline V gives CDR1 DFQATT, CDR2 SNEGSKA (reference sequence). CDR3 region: CCARGTSGAASYEQYF. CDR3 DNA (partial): TGCTGTGCTAGAGGGACTAGCGGGGCCGCCTCCTACGAG.

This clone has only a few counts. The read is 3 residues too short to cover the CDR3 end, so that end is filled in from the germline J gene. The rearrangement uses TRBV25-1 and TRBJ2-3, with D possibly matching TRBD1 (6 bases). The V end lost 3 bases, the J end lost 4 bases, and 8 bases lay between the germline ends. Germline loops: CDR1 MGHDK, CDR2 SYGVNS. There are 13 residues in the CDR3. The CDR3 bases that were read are TGTGCCAGCAGTGACAGGGGTGCAGATACG. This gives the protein CASSDRGADT. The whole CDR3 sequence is CASSDRGADTQYF.

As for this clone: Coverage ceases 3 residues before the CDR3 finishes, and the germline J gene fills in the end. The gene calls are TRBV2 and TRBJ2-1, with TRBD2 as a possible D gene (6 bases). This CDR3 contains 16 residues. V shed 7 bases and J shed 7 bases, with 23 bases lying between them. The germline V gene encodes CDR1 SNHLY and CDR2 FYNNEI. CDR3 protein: CASIISRRGSRNEQFF. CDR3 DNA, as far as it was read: TGTGCCAGCATCATAAGTAGGAGGGGAAGTAGGAATGAG.

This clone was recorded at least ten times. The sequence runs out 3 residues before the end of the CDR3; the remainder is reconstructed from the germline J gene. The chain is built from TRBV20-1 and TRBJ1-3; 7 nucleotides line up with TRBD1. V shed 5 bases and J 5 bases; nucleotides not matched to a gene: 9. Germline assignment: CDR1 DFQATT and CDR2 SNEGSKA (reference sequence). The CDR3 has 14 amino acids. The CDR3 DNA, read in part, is TGCAGTGCTGCCATCGACAGGGATCGAAACACC. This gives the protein CSAAIDRDRNT. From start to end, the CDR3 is CSAAIDRDRNTIYF.

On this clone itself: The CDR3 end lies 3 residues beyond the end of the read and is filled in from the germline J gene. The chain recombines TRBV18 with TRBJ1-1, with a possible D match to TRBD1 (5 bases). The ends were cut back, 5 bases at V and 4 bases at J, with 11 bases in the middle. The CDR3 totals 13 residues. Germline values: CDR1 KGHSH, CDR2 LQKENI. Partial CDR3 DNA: TGTGCCAGCTCAATGCAGGGAAGCACTGAA. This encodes CASSMQGSTE. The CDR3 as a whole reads CASSMQGSTEAFF. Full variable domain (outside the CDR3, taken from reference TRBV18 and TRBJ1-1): NAGVMQNPRHLVRRRGQEARLRCSPMKGHSHVYWYRQLPEEGLKFMVYLQKENIIDESGMPKERFSAEFPKEGPSILRIQQVVRGDSAAYFCASSMQGSTEAFFGQGTRLTVV.

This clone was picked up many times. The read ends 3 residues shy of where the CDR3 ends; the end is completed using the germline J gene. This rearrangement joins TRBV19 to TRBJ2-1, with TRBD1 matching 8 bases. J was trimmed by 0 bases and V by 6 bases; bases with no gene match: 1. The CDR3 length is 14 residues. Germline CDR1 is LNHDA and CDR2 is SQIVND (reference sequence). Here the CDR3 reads CASRDRASYNEQFF. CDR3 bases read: TGTGCCAGTAGGGACAGGGCCTCCTACAATGAG.

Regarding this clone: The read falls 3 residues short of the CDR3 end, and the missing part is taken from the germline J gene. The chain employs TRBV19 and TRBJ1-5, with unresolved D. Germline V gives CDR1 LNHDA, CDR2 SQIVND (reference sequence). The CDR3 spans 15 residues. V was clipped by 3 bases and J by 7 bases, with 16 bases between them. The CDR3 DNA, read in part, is TGTGCCAGTAGTATTGGTACTGGTAAGGGCCAGCCC. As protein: CASSIGTGKGQP. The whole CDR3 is CASSIGTGKGQPQHF.

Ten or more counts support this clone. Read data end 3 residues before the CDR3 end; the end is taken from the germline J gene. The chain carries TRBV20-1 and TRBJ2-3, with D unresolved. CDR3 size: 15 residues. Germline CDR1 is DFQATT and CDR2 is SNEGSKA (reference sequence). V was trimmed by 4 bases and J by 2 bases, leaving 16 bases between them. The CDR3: CSATATVGTTDTQYF. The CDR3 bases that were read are TGCAGTGCTACCGCTACGGTTGGTACCACAGATACG.

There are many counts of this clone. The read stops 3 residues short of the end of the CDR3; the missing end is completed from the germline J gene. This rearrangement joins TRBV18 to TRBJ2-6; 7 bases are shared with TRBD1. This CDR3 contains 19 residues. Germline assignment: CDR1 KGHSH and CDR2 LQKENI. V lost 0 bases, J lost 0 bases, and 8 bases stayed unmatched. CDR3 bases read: TGTGCCAGCTCACCACCGAGGTGGCAGGGGGACTCTGGGGCCAACGTC. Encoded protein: CASSPPRWQGDSGANV. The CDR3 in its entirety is CASSPPRWQGDSGANVLTF.

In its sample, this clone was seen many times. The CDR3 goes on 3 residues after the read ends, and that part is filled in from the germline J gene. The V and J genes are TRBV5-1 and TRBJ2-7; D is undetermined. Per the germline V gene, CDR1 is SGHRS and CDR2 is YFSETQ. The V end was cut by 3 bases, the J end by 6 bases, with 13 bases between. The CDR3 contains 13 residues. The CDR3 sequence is CASSSDTGVEQYF. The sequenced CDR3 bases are TGCGCCAGCAGCTCCGACACCGGAGTCGAG.

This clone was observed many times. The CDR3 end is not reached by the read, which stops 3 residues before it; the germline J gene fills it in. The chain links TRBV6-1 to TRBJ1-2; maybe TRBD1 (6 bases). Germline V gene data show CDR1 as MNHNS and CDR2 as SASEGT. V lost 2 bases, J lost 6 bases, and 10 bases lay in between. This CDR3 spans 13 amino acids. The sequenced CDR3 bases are TGTGCCAGCAGTGAAATCGACAGGAATGGC. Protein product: CASSEIDRNG. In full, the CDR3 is CASSEIDRNGYTF.

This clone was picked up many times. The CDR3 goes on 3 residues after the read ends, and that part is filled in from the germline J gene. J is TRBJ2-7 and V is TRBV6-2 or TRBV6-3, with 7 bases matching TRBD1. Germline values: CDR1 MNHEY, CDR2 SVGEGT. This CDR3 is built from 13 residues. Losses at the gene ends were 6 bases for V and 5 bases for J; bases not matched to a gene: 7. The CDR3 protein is CASRWTGGDEQYF. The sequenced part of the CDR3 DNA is TGTGCCAGCAGGTGGACAGGCGGTGACGAG.

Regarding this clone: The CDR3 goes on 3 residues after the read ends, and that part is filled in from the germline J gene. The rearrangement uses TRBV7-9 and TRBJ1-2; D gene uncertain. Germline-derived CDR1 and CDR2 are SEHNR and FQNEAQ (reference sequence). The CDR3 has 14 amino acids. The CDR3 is CASRPGSAKNIYTF. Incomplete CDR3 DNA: TGTGCCAGCAGGCCGGGGTCTGCCAAAAACATC.